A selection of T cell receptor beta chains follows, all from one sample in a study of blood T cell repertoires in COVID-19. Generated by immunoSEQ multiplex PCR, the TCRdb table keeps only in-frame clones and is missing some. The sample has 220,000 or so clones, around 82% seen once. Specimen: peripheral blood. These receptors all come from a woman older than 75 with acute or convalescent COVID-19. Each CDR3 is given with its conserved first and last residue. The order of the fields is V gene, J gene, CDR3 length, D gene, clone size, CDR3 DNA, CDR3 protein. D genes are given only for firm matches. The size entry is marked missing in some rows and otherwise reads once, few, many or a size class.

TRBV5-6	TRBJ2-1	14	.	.	TGTGCCAGCAGCTTGGGGGCCACCTACAATGAGCAGTTCTTC	CASSLGATYNEQFF
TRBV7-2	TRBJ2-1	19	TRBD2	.	TGTGCCAGCAGCGTAGCGGGACTAGCCCTCGACCCTAAGCACAATGAGCAGTTCTTC	CASSVAGLALDPKHNEQFF
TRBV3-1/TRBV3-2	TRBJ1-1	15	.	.	TGTGCCAGCAGCCCGAGACAGATCTTGAACACTGAAGCTTTCTTT	CASSPRQILNTEAFF
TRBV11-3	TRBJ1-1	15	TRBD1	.	TGTGCCAGCAGCTTAGAAACCGGGACAGGGGCTGAAGCTTTCTTT	CASSLETGTGAEAFF
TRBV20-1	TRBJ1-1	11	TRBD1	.	TGCAGTGCTAGTTCAGACAGGGCGGCTTTCTTT	CSASSDRAAFF
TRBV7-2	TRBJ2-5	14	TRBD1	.	TGTGCCAGCAGCCCCAGGGGGCTGGATGAGACCCAGTACTTC	CASSPRGLDETQYF
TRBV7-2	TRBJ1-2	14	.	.	TGTGCCAGCAGCTCCGTGGTAGGGGGGGGAGGCTACACCTTC	CASSSVVGGGGYTF
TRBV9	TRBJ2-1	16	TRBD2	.	TGTGCCAGCAGCGGACAGGGACTAGCGGGGGGAAATGAGCAGTTCTTC	CASSGQGLAGGNEQFF
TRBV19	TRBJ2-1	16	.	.	TGTGCCAGTAGTATAGATCGCGGCGGTGACTACAATGAGCAGTTCTTC	CASSIDRGGDYNEQFF
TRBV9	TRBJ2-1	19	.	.	TGTGCCAGCAGCGTAGAGGAAGGATGGGAGCCGAGCTCCTACAATGAGCAGTTCTTC	CASSVEEGWEPSSYNEQFF
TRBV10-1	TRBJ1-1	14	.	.	TGCGCCAGCAGTGAGGCGGCTCTGAACACTGAAGCTTTCTTT	CASSEAALNTEAFF
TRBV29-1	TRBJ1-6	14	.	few	TGCAGCGTTGCGCTGTCCGCGGGGAATTCACCCCTCCACTTT	CSVALSAGNSPLHF
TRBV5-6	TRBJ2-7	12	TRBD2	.	TGTGCCAGCAGCCAGCGGGGGTACGAGCAGTACTTC	CASSQRGYEQYF
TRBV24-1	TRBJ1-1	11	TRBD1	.	TGTGCCACGAAACAGGGGGCTGAAGCTTTCTTT	CATKQGAEAFF
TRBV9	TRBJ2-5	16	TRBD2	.	TGTGCCAGCAGCCAACTTAGCGGGGGTCTCCAAGAGACCCAGTACTTC	CASSQLSGGLQETQYF
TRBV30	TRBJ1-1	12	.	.	TGTGCCTGGAGCGAGGGAGACACTGAAGCTTTCTTT	CAWSEGDTEAFF
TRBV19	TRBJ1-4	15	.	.	TGTGCCAGTAAACAGGGTTTGGGGACTAATGAAAAACTGTTTTTT	CASKQGLGTNEKLFF
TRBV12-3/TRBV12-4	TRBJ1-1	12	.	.	TGTGCCAGCAGTTTGTGGAGGCTCGGAGCTTTCTTT	CASSLWRLGAFF
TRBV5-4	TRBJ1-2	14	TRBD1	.	TGTGCCAGCAGCCGGGACAGAAATTTCTATGGCTACACCTTC	CASSRDRNFYGYTF
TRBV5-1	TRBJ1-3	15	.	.	TGCGCCAGCAGCTTGGTAGTAGGGGCTGGAAACACCATATATTTT	CASSLVVGAGNTIYF
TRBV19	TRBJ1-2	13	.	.	TGTGCCAGTAGCCAAACAGTGACCTATGGCTACACCTTC	CASSQTVTYGYTF
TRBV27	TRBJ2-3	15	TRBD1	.	TGTGCCAGCAGTACATCCCCAGACAGGGTAGATACGCAGTATTTT	CASSTSPDRVDTQYF
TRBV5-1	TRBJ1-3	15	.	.	TGCGCCAGCAGCTTGGAATCTGGGGCTTGGGACACCATATATTTT	CASSLESGAWDTIYF
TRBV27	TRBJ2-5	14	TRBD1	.	TGTGCCAGCAATGACAGGGGGCGCGGAGAGACCCAGTACTTC	CASNDRGRGETQYF
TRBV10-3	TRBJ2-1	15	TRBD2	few	TGTGCCATCAGGATGGGACTAGCGGATTACAATGAGCAGTTCTTC	CAIRMGLADYNEQFF
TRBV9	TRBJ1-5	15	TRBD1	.	TGTGCCAGCAGCGGCGGGACAGGGAACAATCAGCCCCAGCATTTT	CASSGGTGNNQPQHF
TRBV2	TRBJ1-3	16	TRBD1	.	TGTGCCAGCAGCGCGATACAGGGGAGCTCTGGAAACACCATATATTTT	CASSAIQGSSGNTIYF
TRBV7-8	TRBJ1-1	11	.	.	TGTGCCAGCAGCTCAAGGGGAGAAGCTTTCTTT	CASSSRGEAFF
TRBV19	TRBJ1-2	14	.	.	TGTGCCAGTAGTATAGGAGAGGGTCGGTATGGCTACACCTTC	CASSIGEGRYGYTF
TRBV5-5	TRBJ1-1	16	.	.	TGTGCCAGCAGCTTCCCAGACAAAAACCAGAACACTGAAGCTTTCTTT	CASSFPDKNQNTEAFF
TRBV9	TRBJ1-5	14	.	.	TGTGCCAGCAGCTTTGGAGTTAGCAATCAGCCCCAGCATTTT	CASSFGVSNQPQHF
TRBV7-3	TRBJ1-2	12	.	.	TGTGCCAGCAGCCTCCGGGGCTATGGCTACACCTTC	CASSLRGYGYTF
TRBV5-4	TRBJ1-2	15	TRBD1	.	TGTGCCAGCAGCCCGGGACAGGGGGTTTTCTATGGCTACACCTTC	CASSPGQGVFYGYTF
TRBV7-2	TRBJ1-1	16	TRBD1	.	TGTGCCAGCAGCCGTACGACAGGGGGCGCGTTCACTGAAGCTTTCTTT	CASSRTTGGAFTEAFF
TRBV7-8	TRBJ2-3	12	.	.	TGTGCCAGCAGCTTAATAGCAGATACGCAGTATTTT	CASSLIADTQYF
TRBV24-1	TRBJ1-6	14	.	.	TGTGCCATACAGGAGAACTCCTATAATTCACCCCTCCACTTT	CAIQENSYNSPLHF
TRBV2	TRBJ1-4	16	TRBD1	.	TGTGCCAGCAGTAGGGGACAGCTGACAACGAATGAAAAACTGTTTTTT	CASSRGQLTTNEKLFF
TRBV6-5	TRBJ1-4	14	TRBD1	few	TGTGCCAGCAGCCAACAGGGGACTAATGAAAAACTGTTTTTT	CASSQQGTNEKLFF
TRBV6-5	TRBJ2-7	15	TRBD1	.	TGTGCCAGCAGTTACTCGGGGCAGGGGGCCTACGAGCAGTACTTC	CASSYSGQGAYEQYF
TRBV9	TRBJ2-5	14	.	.	TGTGCCAGCAGCCCCTCGGGTGGTCCGGAGACCCAGTACTTC	CASSPSGGPETQYF
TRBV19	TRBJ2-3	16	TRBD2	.	TGTGCCAGTAGTATGGGACTAGCGGGGGGCCAAGGTACGCAGTATTTT	CASSMGLAGGQGTQYF
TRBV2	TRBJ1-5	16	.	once	TGTGCCAGCAATTGGGGGGGATCCGTCTTAAATCAGCCCCAGCATTTT	CASNWGGSVLNQPQHF
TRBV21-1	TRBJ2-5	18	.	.	TGTGCCAGCAACAATTACCCAGGACTAGCGGGGGCACAAGAGACCCAGTACTTC	CASNNYPGLAGAQETQYF
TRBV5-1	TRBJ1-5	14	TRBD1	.	TGCGCCAGCAGCTTGGAAGGGGGCGGACAGCCCCAGCATTTT	CASSLEGGGQPQHF
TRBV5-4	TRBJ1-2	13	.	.	TGTGCCAGCAGCTTGGCGGGAGACTATGGCTACACCTTC	CASSLAGDYGYTF
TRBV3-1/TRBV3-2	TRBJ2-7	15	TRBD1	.	TGTGCCAGCAGCAACGGACAGGCCCTCTCCTACGAGCAGTACTTC	CASSNGQALSYEQYF
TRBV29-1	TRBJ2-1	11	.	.	TGCAGCGTCGCCTCAGGGAATGAGCAGTTCTTC	CSVASGNEQFF
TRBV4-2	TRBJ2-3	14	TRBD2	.	TGTGCCAGCAGCCCCGGGGGGGCATCAGATACGCAGTATTTT	CASSPGGASDTQYF
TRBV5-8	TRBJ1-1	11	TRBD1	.	TGTGCCAGCAGCTTTAACAGGGGAGCTTTCTTT	CASSFNRGAFF
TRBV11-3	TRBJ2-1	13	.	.	TGTGCCAGCAGCTCCCTATTGGTCGGTGAGCAGTTCTTC	CASSSLLVGEQFF
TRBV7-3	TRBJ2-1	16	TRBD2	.	TGTGCCAGCAGCTCAGGACTAGCGGGGCCAGGCGATGAGCAGTTCTTC	CASSSGLAGPGDEQFF
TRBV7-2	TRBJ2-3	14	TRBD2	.	TGTGCCAGCAGCACAAAGGGAGGGTGGAATACGCAGTATTTT	CASSTKGGWNTQYF
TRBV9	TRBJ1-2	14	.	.	TGTGCCAGCAGCGTAGGGGGGGTCGGCTATGGCTACACCTTC	CASSVGGVGYGYTF